This T cell receptor (beta chain) derives from a study of T-cell reconstitution after alpha-beta-depleted transplantation in children. There are many counts of this clonotype. Germline assignment: CDR1 SGHKS and CDR2 YYEKEE (reference sequence). The CDR3 is 17 residues long. V shed 4 bases and J 0 bases; nucleotides not matched to a gene: 9. Preparation of the TCRbeta library was carried out with unique molecular identifiers. From the PCR reads, TCRdb called clonotypes with MiXCR, one entry per CDR3 protein. The sample lists about 460,000 distinct CDR3 sequences, under 15% seen once, with roughly 5.4% in the top ten.

The chain carries TRBV5-5 and TRBJ2-1, with 8 positions matching TRBD2. This specimen was PBMCs from the stem cell graft donor, taken from the stem cell graft. This TCR was sampled from a human donor who donated a stem cell graft to a child with combined immunodeficiency. In nucleotides, the CDR3 is TGTGCCAGCAGCCCGTTCGGGGGGGGAGGCTCCTACAATGAGCAGTTCTTC. Translated: CASSPFGGGGSYNEQFF.